A selection of T cell receptor beta chains follows, all from one sample in a study of post-analysis software for immune sequencing data. In TCRdb, the PCR reads were re-called with MiXCR into one record per CDR3 protein. The sample has about 560,000 distinct CDR3 sequences, about 44% seen once. The material sequenced was blood. These receptors originate from a girl aged 5-17 years with multiple sclerosis. The CDR3 runs from the conserved cysteine through the conserved F or W. D genes are given only for firm matches. Clone size, where shown, is once, few, many, or a class for clones that have expanded.

cdr3_aa cdr3_nt v_call cdr3_length clone_size j_call d_call
CASSPWDLKQETQYF TGCGCCAGCAGCCCCTGGGATTTAAAACAAGAGACCCAGTACTTC TRBV5-1 15 . TRBJ2-5 .
CASSPRTSGGYEQYF TGTGCCAGCAGCCCCAGGACTAGCGGGGGTTACGAGCAGTACTTC TRBV7-2 15 many TRBJ2-7 TRBD2
CASSPRLASYEQYF TGTGCCAGCAGTCCTAGACTAGCATCCTACGAGCAGTACTTC TRBV12-3/TRBV12-4 14 many TRBJ2-7 TRBD2
CASIPTGGSYGQYF TGTGCCAGCATCCCTACAGGGGGCTCCTACGGGCAGTACTTC TRBV2 14 . TRBJ2-7 TRBD1
CAISEDSEQYF TGTGCCATCAGTGAGGACTCCGAGCAGTACTTC TRBV10-3 11 few TRBJ2-7 .
CASSLYSSTDTQYF TGTGCCAGCAGTTTGTATTCTAGCACAGATACGCAGTATTTT TRBV12-3/TRBV12-4 14 many TRBJ2-3 .
CASSRMGQDLYEQYF TGTGCCAGCAGCCGGATGGGACAGGACCTCTACGAGCAGTACTTC TRBV7-6 15 . TRBJ2-7 TRBD1
CSAAQETSTDTQYF TGCAGTGCTGCACAGGAGACTAGCACAGATACGCAGTATTTT TRBV20-1 14 . TRBJ2-3 .
CAISEVGDTQYF TGTGCCATCAGTGAAGTGGGAGATACGCAGTATTTT TRBV10-3 12 . TRBJ2-3 .
CASSLTLRTGTQYF TGTGCCAGCAGCTTAACTCTCCGGACAGGGACGCAGTATTTT TRBV7-8 14 few TRBJ2-3 TRBD1
CASSQTGGTYEQYF TGTGCCAGCAGCCAAACGGGGGGGACCTACGAGCAGTACTTC TRBV3-1 14 . TRBJ2-7 TRBD2
CASSRTAGTQYF TGCGCCAGCAGCCGGACTGCGGGGACCCAGTACTTC TRBV4-1 12 . TRBJ2-5 .
CASSTYTGDEQYF TGTGCCAGCAGCACCTACACAGGGGACGAGCAGTACTTC TRBV7-3 13 . TRBJ2-7 TRBD1
CASSQEAEAMNTEAFF TGTGCCAGCAGCCAAGAGGCCGAGGCGATGAACACTGAAGCTTTCTTT TRBV4-2 16 few TRBJ1-1 .
CSVIDNHGLPYNEQFF TGCAGCGTTATAGACAACCATGGCCTACCGTACAATGAGCAGTTCTTC TRBV29-1 16 . TRBJ2-1 .
CASSFMGQGRRKLFF TGTGCCAGCAGTTTTATGGGACAGGGGCGGCGAAAACTGTTTTTT TRBV28 15 . TRBJ1-4 TRBD1
CASSLLRAGAPDTQYF TGCGCCAGCAGCTTGTTAAGAGCGGGAGCCCCAGATACGCAGTATTTT TRBV5-1 16 . TRBJ2-3 TRBD2
CASSQRGQGALDTEAFF TGTGCCAGCAGCCAACGCGGACAGGGGGCTTTGGACACTGAAGCTTTCTTT TRBV14 17 . TRBJ1-1 TRBD1